This entry lists 25 T cell receptor beta chains sequenced from one sample in a study of shared clonotypes between healthy human individuals. Here immunoSEQ multiplex PCR was the method, and the copy in TCRdb shows in-frame clones only, minus some. The data contain under 1,100,000 clones, 75% of them singletons. The source material was memory CD4+ T cells sorted from blood. As to subset: CD45RA-negative fraction. Receptors originate from a man aged 18 to 30 in good health.

This clone was found once. The chain has TRBV23-1 and TRBJ2-5; 7 bases match TRBD1. Being an ORF, TRBV23-1 has a function that is uncertain. The CDR3 is made up of 16 amino acids. J was trimmed by 6 bases and V by 3 bases; bases with no gene match: 13. CDR3 protein: CASSHGTDRRCQTQYF. The CDR3 DNA is TGCGCCAGCAGTCACGGTACGGACAGGCGGTGCCAGACCCAGTACTTC.

This clone was detected only a few times. The CDR3: CASSLARNLNTEAFF. DNA for the CDR3: TGTGCCAGCAGCTTAGCCAGGAATCTGAACACTGAAGCTTTCTTT. The rearrangement uses TRBV11-2 and TRBJ1-1; D gene ambiguous. Trimming removed 1 base at V and 0 bases at J, with 9 bases between. Germline CDR1 is SGHAT and CDR2 is FQNNGV. CDR3 length equals 15 residues.

This rearrangement joins TRBV4-1 to TRBJ1-1; 8 bases are a match to TRBD1. This CDR3 is 17 amino acids long. Germline CDR1 and CDR2: MGHRA and YSYEKL. The V segment lost 2 bases and the J segment 0 bases; nucleotides outside the gene matches: 8. The chain's CDR3 is CASSQLFARGLNTEAFF. CDR3 sequence (DNA): TGCGCCAGCAGCCAACTCTTCGCCAGGGGGCTGAACACTGAAGCTTTCTTT.

The chain employs TRBV28 and TRBJ2-4, with 13 bases fitting TRBD2. After removal of 4 bases from V and 8 bases from J, the junction contained 8 bases not matched to a gene. Germline assignment: CDR1 MDHEN and CDR2 SYDVKM. This CDR3 has 16 residues. The CDR3 DNA follows: TGTGCCAGCAGTTCTTACCGACTAGCGGGGGGAGACATTCAGTACTTC. Translation gives CASSSYRLAGGDIQYF. Together with reference TRBV28 and TRBJ2-4, the CDR3 gives the full variable domain: DVKVTQSSRYLVKRTGEKVFLECVQDMDHENMFWYRQDPGLGLRLIYFSYDVKMKEKGDIPEGYSVSREKKERFSLILESASTNQTSMYLCASSSYRLAGGDIQYFGAGTRLSVL.

The V and J genes are TRBV11-2 and TRBJ1-1; 7 bases align to TRBD1. Germline-derived CDR1 and CDR2 are SGHAT and FQNNGV. The junction had 11 bases not matched to a gene; V was cut back by 3 bases and J by 10 bases. The CDR3 sequence is 14 residues long. The CDR3 spells CASSLPLTGARAFF. Written as DNA, the CDR3 is TGTGCCAGCAGCTTGCCTCTCACAGGGGCGCGAGCTTTCTTT.

This clone has just a few counts. This chain uses TRBV9 with TRBJ1-1, with D hard to call. This CDR3 contains 16 residues. V gave up 0 bases and J gave up 1 base, with 13 bases separating them. CDR1 SGDLS and CDR2 YYNGEE come from the germline V gene. CDR3 nucleotides: TGTGCCAGCAGCGTAGGGGCGGAGAACCCGAACACTGAAGCTTTCTTT. It is translated as CASSVGAENPNTEAFF.

This chain joins TRBV7-9 and TRBJ1-6, with D maybe TRBD1 (5 bases). CDR3 length equals 13 residues. Germline values: CDR1 SEHNR, CDR2 FQNEAQ (reference sequence). V was pared by 1 base and J by 10 bases, with 8 bases between. CDR3 protein: CASSLEGRSPLHF. In DNA form, the CDR3 reads TGTGCCAGCAGCTTAGAGGGACGCTCACCCCTCCACTTT.

This chain uses TRBV11-2 with TRBJ2-3, with D hard to call. This CDR3 contains 12 residues. The V gene's germline CDR1 is SGHAT and CDR2 FQNNGV. Trimming left V 1 base short and J 5 bases short, with 4 bases between. The CDR3 region has the DNA TGTGCCAGCAGCTTAGCGGTAGATACGCAGTATTTT. Protein sequence: CASSLAVDTQYF.

Notes on this clone: Other DNA sequences in the same sample also yield this CDR3. The chain couples TRBV5-1 to TRBJ2-3, with TRBD2 identical over 10 bases. Germline CDR1 reads SGHRS; CDR2 reads YFSETQ. The CDR3 extends over 15 amino acids. With V trimmed by 1 base and J by 4 bases, 3 bases remained unmatched. The CDR3 reads CASSLRAGGPDTQYF. CDR3 in DNA: TGCGCCAGCAGCTTGAGAGCGGGGGGGCCAGATACGCAGTATTTT.

The chain has TRBV6-5 and TRBJ2-1; 11 bases agree with TRBD1. The V gene's germline CDR1 is MNHEY and CDR2 SVGAGI. The ends lost 6 bases at V and 7 bases at J; junction bases unmatched: 8. The CDR3 length is 15 residues. The CDR3 loop reads CASSRTGGASNEQFF. For the CDR3, the DNA is TGTGCCAGCAGCCGGACAGGGGGCGCTTCGAATGAGCAGTTCTTC.

The J gene is TRBJ1-1, the V gene TRBV15, with D tentatively TRBD1 (6 bases). Germline V CDR1 and CDR2: LNHNV, YYDKDF (reference sequence). Trimming removed 1 base from V and 5 bases from J, with 17 bases in between. This CDR3 region has 16 residues. CDR3 sequence reads: CATSRGPQGGRTEAFF. CDR3 nucleotides: TGTGCCACCAGCAGAGGCCCACAGGGCGGAAGGACTGAAGCTTTCTTT.

CDR3 nucleotides: TGTGCCAGCTCACCGGGGACACGATCCTACGAGCAGTACTTC. This sequence encodes CASSPGTRSYEQYF. This chain uses TRBV18 with TRBJ2-7; perhaps TRBD1 as D (6 bases). V was trimmed by 3 bases and J by 1 base, leaving 10 bases between them. Germline CDR1 reads KGHSH; CDR2 reads LQKENI. CDR3 length: 14 amino acids.

The V and J genes are TRBV11-2 and TRBJ1-3; D unresolved. Between the trimmed V and J ends, which lost 1 base and 4 bases, there was a span of 5 bases. The CDR3 is 13 amino acids. In germline, CDR1 is SGHAT, CDR2 FQNNGV. CDR3 sequence (DNA): TGTGCCAGCAGCTTAGTGGGCGGAAACACCATATATTTT. Translating it yields CASSLVGGNTIYF.

The V and J genes are TRBV6-5 and TRBJ1-6; 8 positions agree with TRBD1. Germline V gives CDR1 MNHEY, CDR2 SVGAGI. The CDR3 loop spans 15 amino acids. The J segment lost 10 bases and the V segment lost 6 bases, leaving 11 bases of the junction unmatched. CDR3 sequence: CASSPRGTGPSPLHF. CDR3 coding DNA: TGTGCCAGCAGCCCTCGTGGGACAGGCCCCTCACCCCTCCACTTT.

The V call is TRBV19, the J call TRBJ1-2, with TRBD1 as a possible D gene (6 bases). CDR3 size: 13 residues. V was cut by 5 bases and J by 2 bases, with 9 bases left in between. Germline V gene lookup returns CDR1 LNHDA and CDR2 SQIVND (reference sequence). The DNA of the CDR3 is TGTGCCAGTAGTGGGGACAACAACTATGGCTACACCTTC. Translated, it gives CASSGDNNYGYTF.

The chain is built from TRBV19 and TRBJ2-7; D possibly corresponds to TRBD1 (6 bases). V dropped 6 bases and J dropped 5 bases, with 17 bases sitting between them. CDR3 length: 14 amino acids. CDR1 and CDR2 (germline): LNHDA, SQIVND (reference sequence). This chain's CDR3 is CASSLPGQGNEQYF. The CDR3 DNA reads as TGTGCCAGTAGCCTGCCGGGCCAGGGGAACGAGCAGTACTTC.

V usage is TRBV6-1 and J usage is TRBJ2-7, with D possibly matching TRBD2 (5 bases). Trimming took off 3 bases at V and 1 base at J, with 16 bases between the two ends. Germline V gene lookup returns CDR1 MNHNS and CDR2 SASEGT. CDR3 length: 16 residues. CDR3 region: CASSDASGTGSYEQYF. As DNA, the CDR3 is TGTGCCAGCAGTGACGCGTCCGGAACGGGGTCCTACGAGCAGTACTTC.

This clone came up many times. Other DNA sequences in the same sample also yield this CDR3. The rearrangement links TRBV2 to TRBJ1-2; D perhaps matches TRBD1 (5 bases). Trimming removed 0 bases at V and 4 bases at J, with 6 bases between. CDR1 and CDR2 (germline): SNHLY, FYNNEI. This CDR3 has 13 residues. The CDR3 spells CASSEAGGYGYTF. The CDR3 DNA reads TGTGCCAGCAGTGAAGCGGGGGGCTATGGCTACACCTTC.

The chain is built from TRBV18 and TRBJ1-1; 9 nucleotides match TRBD1. This CDR3 spans 15 amino acids. J gave up 2 bases and V 5 bases, and 6 bases lay outside the gene matches. Germline CDR1 and CDR2: KGHSH and LQKENI. CDR3 residues: CASSRTGGDNTEAFF. The CDR3 nucleotides read TGTGCCAGCTCAAGAACAGGGGGCGATAACACTGAAGCTTTCTTT.

The rearrangement uses TRBV7-9 and TRBJ2-3, with D possibly matching TRBD2 (6 bases). CDR3 length: 16 amino acids. CDR1 and CDR2 (germline): SEHNR, FQNEAQ (reference sequence). V was cut by 2 bases and J by 0 bases, with 12 bases left in between. The CDR3 region is CASSLWLGGSTDTQYF. For the CDR3, the DNA is TGTGCCAGCAGCTTATGGCTAGGAGGGAGCACAGATACGCAGTATTTT.

The chain joins TRBV6-5 to TRBJ1-1; no definite D call. The germline V and J ends were trimmed by 2 bases and 2 bases, with 9 bases remaining between them. Germline lookup yields CDR1 MNHEY and CDR2 SVGAGI. The CDR3 sequence is 14 residues long. The CDR3 DNA reads as TGTGCCAGCAGTTACGTGGGCCGCAACACTGAAGCTTTCTTT. Translation gives CASSYVGRNTEAFF.

This rearrangement joins TRBV27 to TRBJ2-6; TRBD1 aligns across 11 bases. Germline-derived CDR1 and CDR2 are MNHEY and SMNVEV (reference sequence). The CDR3 is 17 residues long. Trimming at V came to 6 bases and at J to 0 bases, leaving 4 bases not matched to a gene. CDR3 amino acids: CASRFGTGGSGANVLTF. The CDR3 DNA follows: TGTGCCAGCAGATTCGGGACAGGGGGCTCTGGGGCCAACGTCCTGACTTTC. Looking up the rest from reference TRBV27 and TRBJ2-6 gives the full variable domain: EAQVTQNPRYLITVTGKKLTVTCSQNMNHEYMSWYRQDPGLGLRQIYYSMNVEVTDKGDVPEGYKVSRKEKRNFPLILESPSPNQTSLYFCASRFGTGGSGANVLTFGAGSRLTVL.

The chain uses TRBV7-2 and TRBJ1-2; 9 bases align to TRBD1. This CDR3 contains 15 residues. After removal of 1 base from V and 5 bases from J, the junction contained 5 bases not matched to a gene. CDR1 SGHTA and CDR2 FQGNSA come from the germline V gene. The CDR3 sequence is CASSLGHGTGYGYTF. DNA of the CDR3: TGTGCCAGCAGCTTAGGGCACGGGACAGGGTATGGCTACACCTTC.

This sequence joins TRBV5-1 and TRBJ2-3; D remains ambiguous. Germline-derived CDR1 and CDR2 are SGHRS and YFSETQ. Deletions cut 2 bases from V and 0 bases from J, with 7 bases between. CDR3 length: 14 residues. The CDR3 protein is CASSFGKSTDTQYF. DNA for the CDR3: TGCGCCAGCAGCTTTGGGAAAAGCACAGATACGCAGTATTTT.

The chain joins TRBV7-2 to TRBJ2-2, with 7 bases lining up with TRBD2. Germline loops: CDR1 SGHTA, CDR2 FQGNSA. With V trimmed by 5 bases and J by 9 bases, 12 bases remained unmatched. The CDR3 has 15 residues. The CDR3 DNA reads as TGTGCCAGCAGCCCGGCGGGAGCGGCCGGGCGGGAGCTGTTTTTT. Amino acid sequence: CASSPAGAAGRELFF.